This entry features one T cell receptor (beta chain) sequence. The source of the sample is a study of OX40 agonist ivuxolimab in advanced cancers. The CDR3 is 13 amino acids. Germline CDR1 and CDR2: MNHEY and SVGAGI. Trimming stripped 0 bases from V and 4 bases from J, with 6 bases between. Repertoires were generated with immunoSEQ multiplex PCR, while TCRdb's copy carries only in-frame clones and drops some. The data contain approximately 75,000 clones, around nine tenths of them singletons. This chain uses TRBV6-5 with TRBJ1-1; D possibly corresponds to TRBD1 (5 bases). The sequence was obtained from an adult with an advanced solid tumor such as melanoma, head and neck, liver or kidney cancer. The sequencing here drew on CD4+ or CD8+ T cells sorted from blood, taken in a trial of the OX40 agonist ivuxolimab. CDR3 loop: CASSYSRGTEAFF. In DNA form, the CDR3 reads TGTGCCAGCAGTTACTCAAGGGGCACTGAAGCTTTCTTT.